One and the same sample provided the 3 T cell receptor beta chains below, sequenced in a study of human T cells and chemical hapten exposure. TCRdb itself ran the RACE reads through MiXCR, one entry per CDR3 protein. The sample consists of tens of thousands of distinct CDR3 sequences, more than 10% of them appearing once. Time point described: pre-sensitization, week 0. Stated treatment: therapeutic diphenylcyclopropenone sensitization with weekly scalp DPC. It was unfractionated whole blood from which total RNA was extracted. This material consisted of whole blood, taken in connection with sensitization to the hapten diphenylcyclopropenone (DPC). These receptors originate from a woman aged 40 to 50 with alopecia areata. Some clones in this sample may be carry-over from other donors' samples.

This clonotype was observed at least ten times. The chain couples TRBV29-1 to TRBJ2-2, with 7 bases identical to TRBD2. The V segment lost 4 bases and the J segment 1 base; nucleotides outside the gene matches: 3. The CDR3 loop spans 14 amino acids. The germline V gene has CDR1 SQVTM and CDR2 ANQGSEA. CDR3 DNA sequence: TGCAGCGTTGTTACTAGCGTGAACACCGGGGAGCTGTTTTTT. This codes for CSVVTSVNTGELFF.

This clonotype occurred many times. The CDR3 spells CATRGRETGELFF. In DNA form, the CDR3 reads TGTGCCACCAGAGGCAGGGAGACCGGGGAGCTGTTTTTT. The V call is TRBV24-1, the J call TRBJ2-2; either TRBD1 or TRBD2 may fit D (5 bases each). Trimming stripped 7 bases from V and 5 bases from J, with 10 bases between. The CDR3 has 13 residues. Per germline, CDR1 KGHDR and CDR2 SFDVKD.

This clonotype was recorded many times. This chain joins TRBV11-2 and TRBJ2-3; D unresolved. V dropped 7 bases and J dropped 0 bases, with 5 bases sitting between them. From germline, CDR1 is SGHAT and CDR2 FQNNGV. The CDR3 loop spans 12 amino acids. The CDR3 spells CASTPSTDTQYF. CDR3 nucleotide sequence: TGTGCCAGCACGCCAAGCACAGATACGCAGTATTTT.